Sequencing of this TCR beta chain was carried out in a study of blood T cells in healthy people across ages. The authors ran a second PCR of 7 to 11 cycles using a sample-barcoded 5' primer and a J-beta primer mix. TCRdb ran MiXCR on the 5' RACE reads and lists one entry per CDR3 protein. The data show about 1.7 million distinct CDR3 sequences, with roughly 28% seen just once and roughly 8.2% held by the top ten. Many counts were recorded for this clonotype. As yet, its antigen is unknown. PBMCs, at least 6 million per sample, were isolated. Study-level results: Across samples, TCR beta diversity tracked strongly with naive T cell percentage. Naive and antigen-experienced cells could not be conclusively compared, given unsorted PBMCs.

Trimming at V came to 4 bases and at J to 6 bases, leaving 6 bases not matched to a gene. Germline lookup yields CDR1 SNHLY and CDR2 FYNNEI. The CDR3 is made up of 13 amino acids. V and J are TRBV2 and TRBJ2-7, with 7 bases identical to TRBD2. The sequenced material came from blood. The origin of this receptor is a woman between 25 and 40 years old in good health. The chain's CDR3 is CASSAGDYGEQYF. The CDR3 nucleotides read TGTGCCAGCAGTGCCGGGGACTATGGCGAGCAGTACTTC.